Each of the 12 T cell receptor beta chains below was sequenced from the same sample in a study of blood T cells in healthy people across ages. Primed by a sample-barcoded 5' primer and a J-beta primer mix, a second PCR proceeded for roughly 7 to 12 cycles. TCRdb recomputed calls from the 5' RACE reads with MiXCR, one row per CDR3 protein. Of about 1.7 million distinct CDR3 sequences listed, roughly 30% were seen once; the top ten hold over 7%. Sequenced: blood. The receptors originated from a woman aged 25-40 years in good health.

This clonotype was counted many times. This chain joins TRBV12-3 or TRBV12-4 and TRBJ2-1; TRBD1 agrees at 9 bases. The CDR3 is made up of 14 amino acids. The J segment lost 5 bases and the V segment lost 7 bases, leaving 6 bases of the junction unmatched. CDR3 DNA: TGTGCCAGCATTGAGACAGGGGGACACAATGAGCAGTTCTTC. It encodes CASIETGGHNEQFF.

About this clonotype itself: A junction end diverges from the germline sequence, so it may reflect a read error. The genes are TRBV2 and TRBJ2-7, with D tentatively TRBD2 (5 bases). Germline V gene lookup returns CDR1 SNHLY and CDR2 FYNNEI. This CDR3 comprises 12 residues. Here the CDR3 reads CTSTDYYNEQYF. The CDR3 nucleotides read TGTACCAGCACTGACTACTACAATGAGCAGTACTTC.

V gene TRBV3-1 combines with J gene TRBJ1-2; a weak D match, TRBD1 (6 bases). The length of the CDR3 is 14 residues. The V and J ends lost 3 bases and 5 bases respectively, with 13 bases between them. Germline values: CDR1 LGHDT, CDR2 YNNKEL (reference sequence). The CDR3 region is CASSHKTGTYGYTF. In DNA form, the CDR3 reads TGTGCCAGCAGCCACAAGACAGGAACTTATGGCTACACCTTC.

The CDR3 DNA reads as TGTGCCAGCAGTTTCGACAGGGGGGTGGATGAGCAGTACTTC. It is translated as CASSFDRGVDEQYF. The chain joins TRBV2 to TRBJ2-5, with 9 bases identical to TRBD1. Germline V gene sequence: CDR1 SNHLY, CDR2 FYNNEI. Germline trimming cut 5 bases from V and 11 bases from J; bases unmatched to any gene: 12. The CDR3 runs 14 residues.

This chain connects TRBV9 to TRBJ2-1, with 11 bases aligning to TRBD2. V shed 4 bases, J shed 3 bases, and the junction held 15 bases outside the gene matches. Germline V gene data show CDR1 as SGDLS and CDR2 as YYNGEE. The CDR3 is 19 amino acids. The CDR3 bases are TGTGCCAGCAGCCCACACGGCTCCTCCCTAGCGGGAGGCTACAATGAGCAGTTCTTC. This translates into CASSPHGSSLAGGYNEQFF.

This clonotype was seen more than once but under ten times. The chain uses TRBV5-5 and TRBJ1-2; D is unresolved. CDR1 is SGHKS and CDR2 is YYEKEE in the germline V gene (reference sequence). The CDR3 consists of 14 residues. Trimming left V 1 base short and J 2 bases short, with 9 bases between. CDR3 loop: CASSLRAQNYGYTF. The CDR3 bases are TGTGCCAGCAGCTTGCGCGCGCAAAACTATGGCTACACCTTC.

Details on this clonotype: This likely comes from a read error, as the CDR3 has no conserved phenylalanine or tryptophan at its end. The chain is built from TRBV12-3 or TRBV12-4 and TRBJ1-2, with a weak D call TRBD1 (5 bases). The CDR3 has 13 residues. Trimming shortened V by 6 bases and J by 4 bases, and 12 bases separated the two germline ends. CDR3 nucleotides: TGTGCCAGCAGGAGGACAACGACCTATGGCTACACCTAC. It encodes CASRRTTTYGYTY.

This clonotype was found a few times. The J gene is TRBJ2-1, the V gene TRBV5-1, with D unresolved. Trimming left V 0 bases short and J 8 bases short, with 9 bases between. This CDR3 is 13 amino acids long. Germline V gene lookup returns CDR1 SGHRS and CDR2 YFSETQ. The CDR3 is CASSLAGSHEQFF. CDR3 DNA: TGCGCCAGCAGCTTGGCCGGTTCGCATGAGCAGTTCTTC. The variable domain in full, with the rest retrieved from reference TRBV5-1 and TRBJ2-1, is KAGVTQTPRYLIKTRGQQVTLSCSPISGHRSVSWYQQTPGQGLQFLFEYFSETQRNKGNFPGRFSGRQFSNSRSEMNVSTLELGDSALYLCASSLAGSHEQFFGPGTRLTVL.

This clonotype was recorded a few times. The CDR3 DNA is TGTGCCAGCAGCGAGTTGAATGGGGGCCAGTACTTC. This translates into CASSELNGGQYF. V gene TRBV7-9 combines with J gene TRBJ2-7; weak D call: TRBD1 (6 bases). V was pared by 5 bases and J by 10 bases, with 15 bases between. The CDR3 loop spans 12 amino acids. Germline V gene lookup returns CDR1 SEHNR and CDR2 FQNEAQ (reference sequence). The full variable domain, rest sourced from reference TRBV7-9 and TRBJ2-7, is DTGVSQNPRHKITKRGQNVTFRCDPISEHNRLYWYRQTLGQGPEFLTYFQNEAQLEKSRLLSDRFSAERPKGSFSTLEIQRTEQGDSAMYLCASSELNGGQYFGPGTRLTVT.

This clonotype occurred a few times. The chain uses TRBV7-3 and TRBJ1-1; the D gene is possibly TRBD1 (5 bases). Germline V gene sequence: CDR1 SGHTA, CDR2 FQGTGA. This CDR3 has 16 amino acids. Trimming took off 5 bases at V and 0 bases at J, with 16 bases between the two ends. CDR3 sequence reads: CASSAAVGGMNTEAFF. CDR3 nucleotide sequence: TGTGCCAGCAGCGCGGCTGTGGGGGGGATGAACACTGAAGCTTTCTTT.

Notes on this clonotype: A much larger clone sits a single nucleotide away, making a read error possible. CDR3 in amino acids: CASGYGTGGYTF. The DNA for the CDR3 is TGTGCCAGCGGCTATGGGACAGGTGGCTACACCTTC. This rearrangement joins TRBV12-3 or TRBV12-4 to TRBJ1-2; 8 bases are a match to TRBD1. After removal of 8 bases from V and 7 bases from J, the junction contained 6 bases not matched to a gene. This CDR3 has 12 residues.

This clonotype was picked up a small number of times. The rearrangement uses TRBV20-1 and TRBJ2-7; 8 nucleotides align to TRBD2. Trimming removed 1 base from V and 4 bases from J; junction bases left unmatched: 6. CDR1 and CDR2 (germline): DFQATT, SNEGSKA (reference sequence). The CDR3 is 14 residues long. The CDR3 bases are TGCAGTGCTAGAGTCATAGCGGGACCTTACGAGCAGTACTTC. Translating gives CSARVIAGPYEQYF.